What follows are 6 T cell receptor beta chains derived from one specimen sequenced in a study of shared clonotypes between healthy human individuals. Clones were sequenced by immunoSEQ multiplex PCR, and TCRdb holds only the in-frame ones, with some missing. The table lists roughly 1,100,000 clones, under 80% of them singletons. Sequencing input: memory CD4+ T cells sorted from blood. The subset denotes: CD45RA-negative fraction. The receptors come from a man between 18 and 29 years old in good health.

This clone was seen a handful of times. The rearrangement joins TRBV5-1 to TRBJ1-2, with 8 bases aligning to TRBD1. CDR3 length equals 16 residues. CDR1 and CDR2 (germline): SGHRS, YFSETQ. V was pared by 0 bases and J by 3 bases, with 7 bases of the junction left unmatched. The DNA of the CDR3 is TGCGCCAGCAGCTTGGGCGGGACAGGAGAATACTATGGCTACACCTTC. This encodes CASSLGGTGEYYGYTF.

In this sample, this clone turned up a few times. The rearrangement joins TRBV2 to TRBJ1-2; unclear D gene. The CDR3 loop spans 14 amino acids. The V gene lost 7 bases and the J gene lost 8 bases, with 20 bases spanning the gap. The V gene's germline CDR1 is SNHLY and CDR2 FYNNEI. The CDR3 sequence is CASTEEGSTAGYTF. DNA for the CDR3: TGTGCCAGCACCGAGGAGGGATCCACGGCCGGCTACACCTTC.

The J gene is TRBJ2-7, the V gene TRBV18, with D perhaps given as TRBD1 or TRBD2 (5 bases each). Germline V gene sequence: CDR1 KGHSH, CDR2 LQKENI. This CDR3 has 15 residues. Trimming left V 0 bases short and J 9 bases short, with 18 bases between. CDR3 region: CASSPPSGQGRWQYF. CDR3 sequence (DNA): TGTGCCAGCTCACCACCCTCGGGGCAGGGTCGTTGGCAGTACTTC.

This clone was observed a handful of times. The V gene is TRBV28, the J gene TRBJ1-5; possibly TRBD1 for D (5 bases). Germline-derived CDR1 and CDR2 are MDHEN and SYDVKM. The CDR3 contains 15 residues. Deletions cut 5 bases from V and 7 bases from J, with 18 bases between. CDR3 amino acids: CASSPRATQVQPQHF. The CDR3 region has the DNA TGTGCCAGCAGTCCTCGTGCGACACAGGTACAGCCCCAGCATTTT.

The V and J genes are TRBV6-1 and TRBJ1-2; TRBD1 might be the D (6 bases). Germline V gives CDR1 MNHNS, CDR2 SASEGT. The V and J ends lost 0 bases and 7 bases respectively, with 18 bases between them. The CDR3 is 16 residues long. CDR3 region: CASSEAGPRGAGGYTF. CDR3 DNA: TGTGCCAGCAGTGAAGCGGGTCCGAGGGGGGCGGGTGGCTACACCTTC.

The J gene is TRBJ2-7, the V gene TRBV2; D perhaps matches TRBD2 (6 bases). The V and J ends lost 7 bases and 7 bases respectively, with 17 bases between them. Germline V CDR1 and CDR2: SNHLY, FYNNEI. This CDR3 has 13 amino acids. This chain's CDR3 is CASIIGGIGEQYF. Here the CDR3 DNA reads TGTGCCAGCATCATTGGAGGGATCGGAGAGCAGTACTTC.